The 13 T cell receptor beta chains below all came from one sample that was sequenced in a study of blood T cell repertoires in COVID-19. Data came from immunoSEQ multiplex PCR; TCRdb stores just in-frame clones and leaves some out. The table has 150,000 to 200,000 clones, 70% to 90% seen once. Sequencing input: peripheral blood. These TCRs come from a human donor with active or convalescent COVID-19. The donor label of this sample is uncertain.

The J gene is TRBJ2-3, the V gene TRBV7-3; 12 bases line up with TRBD2. The ends lost 2 bases at V and 2 bases at J; junction bases unmatched: 5. CDR3 length: 17 amino acids. Germline V gene data show CDR1 as SGHTA and CDR2 as FQGTGA. CDR3: CASSLGLAGGLTDTQYF. The CDR3 bases are TGTGCCAGCAGCTTAGGGCTAGCGGGGGGGCTCACAGATACGCAGTATTTT.

This rearrangement joins TRBV28 to TRBJ1-5; TRBD1 aligns across 7 bases. The V gene's germline CDR1 is MDHEN and CDR2 SYDVKM. The CDR3 length is 12 residues. The CDR3 spells CATVAGGQPQHF. DNA of the CDR3: TGTGCAACTGTGGCAGGGGGACAGCCCCAGCATTTT.

This rearrangement joins TRBV3-1 (or the pseudogene TRBV3-2) to TRBJ1-2; the D is unclear. V was trimmed by 1 base and J by 6 bases, leaving 12 bases between them. Per the germline V gene, CDR1 is LGHDT and CDR2 is YNNKEL (reference sequence). This CDR3 spans 14 amino acids. CDR3 sequence (DNA): TGTGCCAGCAGCCAAGGGTCAGTTTCTCATGGCTACACCTTC. It encodes CASSQGSVSHGYTF.

This rearrangement joins TRBV27 to TRBJ2-7; 11 nucleotides align to TRBD1. Germline V CDR1 and CDR2: MNHEY, SMNVEV (reference sequence). There are 16 residues in the CDR3. V lost 5 bases and J lost 1; bases outside the gene matches: 7. The CDR3 is CASSAGTGGASYEQYF. The CDR3, as DNA: TGTGCCAGCAGTGCCGGGACAGGGGGTGCATCCTACGAGCAGTACTTC.

The chain has TRBV5-1 and TRBJ2-1; TRBD2 matches 7 bases. J gave up 1 base and V 1 base, and 8 bases lay outside the gene matches. Germline CDR1 is SGHRS and CDR2 is YFSETQ. The CDR3 covers 17 residues. The CDR3 DNA reads TGCGCCAGCAGCTTGAACCAACTAGCGACTTCCTACAATGAGCAGTTCTTC. The encoded protein is CASSLNQLATSYNEQFF.

The chain couples TRBV30 to TRBJ2-3, with TRBD2 matching over 11 bases. With V trimmed by 2 bases and J by 4 bases, 2 bases remained unmatched. This CDR3 contains 14 residues. CDR1 GTSNPN and CDR2 SVGIG come from the germline V gene (reference sequence). CDR3 in amino acids: CAWSRLAGSDTQYF. The CDR3 nucleotides are TGTGCCTGGAGTCGACTAGCGGGGTCAGATACGCAGTATTTT.

Turning to this clone: Distinct nucleotide sequences in the sample also encode this CDR3. The chain recombines TRBV6-5 with TRBJ1-4, with unresolved D. Germline assignment: CDR1 MNHEY and CDR2 SVGAGI. V was cut by 5 bases and J by 8 bases, with 15 bases left in between. This CDR3 comprises 14 residues. The CDR3 is CASSPGGLGEKLFF. The DNA for the CDR3 is TGTGCCAGCAGTCCGGGAGGCCTTGGAGAAAAACTGTTTTTT.

The J gene is TRBJ1-5, the V gene TRBV13; TRBD1 matches 8 bases. Trimming cost V 5 bases and J 4 bases; bases outside gene matches: 4. Per germline, CDR1 PRHDT and CDR2 FYEKMQ (reference sequence). The CDR3 is 14 amino acids. The CDR3 region is CASSAGTGNQPQHF. The CDR3 coding sequence is TGTGCCAGCAGCGCCGGGACAGGTAATCAGCCCCAGCATTTT.

The chain carries TRBV5-1 and TRBJ2-2, with 8 bases fitting TRBD1. With 4 bases clipped from V and 6 bases from J, the junction kept 5 bases outside the gene matches. This CDR3 contains 14 residues. In germline, CDR1 is SGHRS, CDR2 YFSETQ. In nucleotides, the CDR3 is TGCGCCAGCAGCACCCGACAGGGGTCCGGGGAGCTGTTTTTT. Residues: CASSTRQGSGELFF.

The rearrangement joins TRBV18 to TRBJ2-3; D possibly corresponds to TRBD2 (6 bases). Germline lookup yields CDR1 KGHSH and CDR2 LQKENI. The CDR3 sequence is 15 residues long. The V end was cut by 6 bases, the J end by 1 base, with 14 bases between. The CDR3, as DNA: TGTGCCAGCTCTAGGGCTGGAGGGGGCACAGATACGCAGTATTTT. This codes for CASSRAGGGTDTQYF.

The chain is built from TRBV6-5 and TRBJ2-7; 9 bases fit TRBD1. The CDR3 is 15 residues long. The junction had 6 bases not matched to a gene; V was cut back by 5 bases and J by 1 base. Germline V lookup: CDR1 MNHEY, CDR2 SVGAGI. The CDR3 DNA is TGTGCCAGCAGTCCCCGGGACAGGGTTTCCTACGAGCAGTACTTC. Translating it yields CASSPRDRVSYEQYF.

This chain links TRBV7-2 with TRBJ2-5; TRBD2 matches at 9 bases. J lost 5 bases, V lost 7 bases, and 11 bases had no gene match. The CDR3 is 15 residues long. CDR1 and CDR2 from the germline V gene are SGHTA and FQGNSA. This chain's CDR3 is CASTPQRGGAETQYF. CDR3 sequence (DNA): TGTGCCAGCACCCCTCAACGCGGGGGGGCTGAGACCCAGTACTTC.

V gene TRBV12-5 combines with J gene TRBJ2-3; 10 bases map to TRBD2. The germline V gene encodes CDR1 LGHNT and CDR2 FRNRAP. CDR3 length equals 17 residues. J lost 5 bases, V lost 1 base, and 9 bases had no gene match. The CDR3: CASGLGVSGGAQDTQYF. The CDR3 nucleotides read TGTGCTAGTGGTTTGGGCGTGAGCGGGGGGGCCCAAGATACGCAGTATTTT.